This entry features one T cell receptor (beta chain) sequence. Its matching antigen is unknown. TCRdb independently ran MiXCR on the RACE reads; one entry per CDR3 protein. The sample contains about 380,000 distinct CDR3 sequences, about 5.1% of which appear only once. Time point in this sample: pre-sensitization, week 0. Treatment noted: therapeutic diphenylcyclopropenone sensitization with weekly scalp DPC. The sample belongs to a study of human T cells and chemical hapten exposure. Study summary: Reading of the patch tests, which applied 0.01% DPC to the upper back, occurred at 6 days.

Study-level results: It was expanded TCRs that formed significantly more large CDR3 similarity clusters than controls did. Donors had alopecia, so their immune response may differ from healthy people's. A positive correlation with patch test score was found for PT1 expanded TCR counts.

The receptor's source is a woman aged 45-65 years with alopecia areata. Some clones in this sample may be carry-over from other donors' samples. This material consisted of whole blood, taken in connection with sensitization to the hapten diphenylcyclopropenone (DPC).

CDR3 in amino acids: CASSYEWGDSYEQYF. The CDR3 coding sequence is TGTGCCAGCAGTTACGAATGGGGGGATTCCTACGAGCAGTACTTC. The chain couples TRBV9 to TRBJ2-7; tentative D call: TRBD2 (6 bases). The CDR3 covers 15 residues. V lost 5 bases, J lost 1 base, and 16 bases lay in between. From germline, CDR1 is SGDLS and CDR2 YYNGEE.